This TCR beta chain came from a study of blood T cell repertoires in COVID-19. In the study overall: The study drew acute and convalescent COVID-19 samples from the United States, Italy and Spain. Sources were T cells, B-cell-depleted T cells, or PBMCs; the material itself was cDNA or gDNA.

Enrollment of patients from Seattle took place during active infection, with longitudinal follow-up. Trimming left V 2 bases short and J 4 bases short, with 12 bases between. CDR3 length: 14 residues. Germline V gene data show CDR1 as MNHEY and CDR2 as SVGAGI. Methods used by the authors: Using reference gene primer amplification, nucleated cell counts were estimated. Using immunoSEQ multiplex PCR, the repertoire was profiled, and TCRdb retains in-frame clones only, with some absent. V and J calls and clone size are copied from that table; D and trimming were computed from the DNA. The sample has approximately 150,000 clones; roughly 93% are singletons. A remark on this clone: The sample carries other DNA sequences with the same CDR3.

Sequencing was performed on peripheral blood. This sequence joins TRBV6-5 and TRBJ2-7; a possible D gene is TRBD1 (6 bases). This TCR was recovered from a young man with COVID-19, enrolled during active disease. The CDR3 spells CASSYGRGGYEQYF. The DNA of the CDR3 is TGTGCCAGCAGTTACGGTAGAGGGGGATACGAGCAGTACTTC.